In this sample, the clone carrying this T cell receptor beta chain is medium-sized. The antigen remains undetermined. Expressed TCRB transcripts were sequenced, since all the RNA that had been isolated was reverse transcribed. Sequencing used immunoSEQ multiplex PCR; TCRdb keeps in-frame clones, though not all of them. The table has under 350,000 clones, 8% seen once. There are 13 residues in the CDR3. V was trimmed by 4 bases and J by 6 bases, leaving 13 bases between them. Per germline, CDR1 SGDLS and CDR2 YYNGEE. The entry originates in a study of beta chain features in type 1 diabetes. Study summary: Patients did not differ from healthy donors in age, gender or cell yield. Findings and limits, study-wide: TCRB CDR3s were moderately but significantly shorter in Type 1 diabetes patients in all four CD4+ subsets. Junctions at VDJ sites from type 1 diabetes patients had fewer insertions and more deletions.

What was sequenced was central memory CD4+ T cells from blood. The chain employs TRBV9 and TRBJ1-1; D possibly corresponds to TRBD1 (5 bases). The source is a young woman in good health. The CDR3 protein is CASSTRGGAEAFF. CDR3 nucleotides: TGTGCCAGCAGCACTAGAGGAGGGGCTGAAGCTTTCTTT. Combining the CDR3 with reference TRBV9 and TRBJ1-1 gives the whole variable domain DSGVTQTPKHLITATGQRVTLRCSPRSGDLSVYWYQQSLDQGLQFLIQYYNGEERAKGNILERFSAQQFPDLHSELNLSSLELGDSALYFCASSTRGGAEAFFGQGTRLTVV.